One sample yielded the 8 T cell receptor beta chains listed below, sequenced in a study of early T cells in non-severe SARS-CoV-2 infection. TCRdb itself ran the 5' RACE reads through MiXCR, one entry per CDR3 protein. Seen here are around 81,000 distinct CDR3 sequences, more than 13% observed once, and the top ten hold approximately 9.9%. Sequencing input: whole blood. These receptors came from an adult who was a healthcare worker with PCR-confirmed SARS-CoV-2 infection or an uninfected control (not recorded which).

The V and J genes are TRBV20-1 and TRBJ1-1; unclear D gene. V was shortened by 4 bases and J by 1 base, with 10 bases between the two germline ends. Per germline, CDR1 DFQATT and CDR2 SNEGSKA (reference sequence). This CDR3 has 13 residues. The CDR3 nucleotides are TGCAGTGCTATTCACGGAAGGAACACTGAAGCTTTCTTT. It is translated as CSAIHGRNTEAFF.

A note on this clonotype: This may be a read error, as it is one base from a much larger clone. The CDR3 does not close with the conserved phenylalanine or tryptophan, likely indicating a read error. The chain couples TRBV3-1 to TRBJ1-1; D unclear. In germline, CDR1 is LGHDT, CDR2 YNNKEL (reference sequence). The CDR3 runs 13 residues. V shed 5 bases and J shed 4 bases, with 11 bases lying between them. This CDR3 reads CASSSSRVTEAFY. As DNA, the CDR3 is TGTGCCAGCAGCTCAAGCCGGGTCACTGAAGCTTTCTAT.

The V call is TRBV4-3, the J call TRBJ1-2; weak D call: TRBD1 (6 bases). Germline-derived CDR1 and CDR2 are LGHNA and YSLEER. This CDR3 spans 15 amino acids. The V end lost 0 bases, the J end lost 8 bases, and 16 bases lay between the germline ends. The CDR3 DNA follows: TGCGCCAGCAGCCAAGATTCGGGGACCAGGGGCGGCTACACCTTC. Protein: CASSQDSGTRGGYTF.

This clonotype has more than one count but fewer than ten. The V gene is TRBV11-2, the J gene TRBJ1-5; the D is unclear. V was pared by 0 bases and J by 4 bases, with 4 bases between. The CDR3 loop spans 13 amino acids. Germline CDR1 is SGHAT and CDR2 is FQNNGV. CDR3 DNA: TGTGCCAGCAGCTTAGAAACTAATCAGCCCCAGCATTTT. Translating gives CASSLETNQPQHF. The whole variable domain, filled in from reference TRBV11-2 and TRBJ1-5, reads EAGVAQSPRYKIIEKRQSVAFWCNPISGHATLYWYQQILGQGPKLLIQFQNNGVVDDSQLPKDRFSAERLKGVDSTLKIQPAKLEDSAVYLCASSLETNQPQHFGDGTRLSIL.

This clonotype was found a few times. The chain combines TRBV11-2 with TRBJ2-5, with 8 bases fitting TRBD2. The germline V gene encodes CDR1 SGHAT and CDR2 FQNNGV. CDR3 length: 14 residues. The trim removed 4 bases at V and 3 bases at J, leaving 4 bases unmatched. DNA for the CDR3: TGTGCCAGCAGCTCACAACTAGCGGAAGAGACCCAGTACTTC. Translation: CASSSQLAEETQYF.

This rearrangement joins TRBV7-2 to TRBJ2-7; 7 bases align to TRBD1. The CDR3 is 15 amino acids. Per germline, CDR1 SGHTA and CDR2 FQGNSA. Trimming took 1 base from V and 2 from J; bases not matched to a gene: 5. The CDR3 spells CASSLEVGGPYEQYF. CDR3 in DNA: TGTGCCAGCAGCTTAGAGGTAGGGGGCCCCTACGAGCAGTACTTC. The full variable domain, completed using reference TRBV7-2 and TRBJ2-7, is GAGVSQSPSNKVTEKGKDVELRCDPISGHTALYWYRQSLGQGLEFLIYFQGNSAPDKSGLPSDRFSAERTGGSVSTLTIQRTQQEDSAVYLCASSLEVGGPYEQYFGPGTRLTVT.

The chain is built from TRBV29-1 and TRBJ1-1, with TRBD1 matching over 10 bases. Germline CDR1 and CDR2: SQVTM and ANQGSEA. There are 12 residues in the CDR3. J gave up 10 bases and V 1 base, and 3 bases lay outside the gene matches. For the CDR3, the DNA is TGCAGCGTTGAAGCCGGACAGGGGGGAGCTTTCTTT. Protein product: CSVEAGQGGAFF.

This clonotype has only a few counts. This chain uses TRBV6-1 with TRBJ2-3, with TRBD2 matching over 11 bases. Germline V gene lookup returns CDR1 MNHNS and CDR2 SASEGT. V lost 5 bases and J lost 3; bases outside the gene matches: 1. The CDR3 covers 14 residues. The CDR3 sequence: CASSRLAGTDTQYF. CDR3 sequence (DNA): TGTGCCAGCAGTCGACTAGCGGGGACAGATACGCAGTATTTT.